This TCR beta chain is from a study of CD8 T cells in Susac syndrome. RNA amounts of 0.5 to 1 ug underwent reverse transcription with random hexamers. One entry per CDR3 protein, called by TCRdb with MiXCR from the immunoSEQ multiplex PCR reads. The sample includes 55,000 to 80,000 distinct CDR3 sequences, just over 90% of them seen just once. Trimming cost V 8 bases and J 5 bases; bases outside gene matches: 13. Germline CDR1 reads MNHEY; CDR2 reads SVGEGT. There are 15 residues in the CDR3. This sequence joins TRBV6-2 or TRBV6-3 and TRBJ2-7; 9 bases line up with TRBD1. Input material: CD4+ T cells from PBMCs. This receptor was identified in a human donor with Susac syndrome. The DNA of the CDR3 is TGTGCCAGCGGACAAACCGGGACAGGGTTCCACGAGCAGTACTTC. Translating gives CASGQTGTGFHEQYF.